These 27 T cell receptor beta chains were all obtained from the same sample, sequenced in a study of blood T cell repertoires in COVID-19. Profiled with immunoSEQ multiplex PCR; TCRdb holds only in-frame clones, not every one. The sample contains about 190,000 clones, roughly 90% of which appear only once. The sequenced material came from peripheral blood. The source is a woman aged 40 to 49 who had recovered from COVID-19.

The V and J genes are TRBV6-5 and TRBJ1-1; D is undetermined. Germline loops: CDR1 MNHEY, CDR2 SVGAGI. The V gene lost 4 bases and the J gene lost 3 bases, with 12 bases spanning the gap. There are 14 residues in the CDR3. For the CDR3, the DNA is TGTGCCAGCAGTTCGCTAAACACAGACACTGAAGCTTTCTTT. This sequence encodes CASSSLNTDTEAFF.

This sequence joins TRBV20-1 and TRBJ2-5; D is unclear. With 3 bases removed from V and 5 bases from J, the gap between germline ends came to 4 bases. The germline CDR1 and CDR2 sequences are DFQATT and SNEGSKA (reference sequence). The CDR3 is 10 amino acids. CDR3 sequence: CSASLETQYF. The CDR3 DNA sequence: TGCAGTGCTAGTCTCGAGACCCAGTACTTC.

This chain joins TRBV1 and TRBJ2-1; the table calls TRBD2, which could not be checked here. TRBV1 is termed a pseudogene. The CDR3 runs 17 residues. In DNA, the CDR3 is TGCACCAGCAGCCAAGAGTGGGGACTAGCGAGAGAGGGTGAGCAGTTCTTC. It yields the protein CTSSQEWGLAREGEQFF.

In this sample, this clone turned up once. The chain is built from TRBV7-2 and TRBJ2-1, with 9 nucleotides matching TRBD1. CDR3 length: 15 amino acids. CDR1 SGHTA and CDR2 FQGNSA come from the germline V gene. V lost 6 bases and J lost 9; bases outside the gene matches: 12. Written as DNA, the CDR3 is TGTGCCAGCAGTTCCCGGGACAGGGTATCAGGTGAGCAGTTCTTC. Translated, it gives CASSSRDRVSGEQFF. The full variable domain, rest sourced from reference TRBV7-2 and TRBJ2-1, is GAGVSQSPSNKVTEKGKDVELRCDPISGHTALYWYRQSLGQGLEFLIYFQGNSAPDKSGLPSDRFSAERTGGSVSTLTIQRTQQEDSAVYLCASSSRDRVSGEQFFGPGTRLTVL.

This clone has more than one count but fewer than ten. The chain carries TRBV18 and TRBJ2-2; 8 bases agree with TRBD2. This CDR3 contains 17 residues. After removal of 5 bases from V and 6 bases from J, the junction contained 14 bases not matched to a gene. CDR1 KGHSH and CDR2 LQKENI come from the germline V gene. Here the CDR3 reads CASSAAYLAGYPGELFF. CDR3 bases: TGTGCCAGCTCAGCGGCCTACTTAGCGGGATACCCCGGGGAGCTGTTTTTT.

The rearrangement joins TRBV13 to TRBJ1-2; 9 bases map to TRBD1. The CDR3 is made up of 14 amino acids. Germline-derived CDR1 and CDR2 are PRHDT and FYEKMQ (reference sequence). Trimming took 4 bases from V and 4 from J; bases not matched to a gene: 4. The DNA of the CDR3 is TGTGCCAGCAGCTCACCGGGACAGGGCTATGGCTACACCTTC. Amino acids: CASSSPGQGYGYTF.

The chain uses TRBV10-3 and TRBJ1-1; D perhaps matches TRBD1 (5 bases). Germline CDR1 is ENHRY and CDR2 is SYGVKD. This CDR3 is built from 15 residues. Trimming pared 0 bases from V and 5 bases from J, leaving 13 bases between. CDR3 coding DNA: TGTGCCATCAGTGAGTCTACAGGAGCGATGACTGAAGCTTTCTTT. It translates to CAISESTGAMTEAFF.

The V and J genes are TRBV5-1 and TRBJ2-5; 9 bases map to TRBD1. Trimming cost V 2 bases and J 3 bases; bases outside gene matches: 5. The germline V gene encodes CDR1 SGHRS and CDR2 YFSETQ. The CDR3 sequence is 15 residues long. The CDR3 region is CASSFWDRDKETQYF. The CDR3 nucleotides read TGCGCCAGCAGCTTTTGGGACAGGGATAAAGAGACCCAGTACTTC.

The CDR3 protein is CAWSVEDNEQFF. The CDR3 bases are TGTGCCTGGAGTGTAGAGGACAATGAGCAGTTCTTC. This sequence joins TRBV30 and TRBJ2-1; D is unresolved. Germline V CDR1 and CDR2: GTSNPN, SVGIG (reference sequence). This CDR3 has 12 amino acids. V gave up 0 bases and J gave up 5 bases, with 5 bases separating them.

This chain uses TRBV28 with TRBJ1-1; TRBD1 might be the D (5 bases). The germline V gene has CDR1 MDHEN and CDR2 SYDVKM. The CDR3 has 14 amino acids. Trimming stripped 5 bases from V and 2 bases from J, with 12 bases between. The CDR3 region is CASSAGSRNTEAFF. CDR3 coding DNA: TGTGCCAGCAGTGCAGGGTCCCGAAACACTGAAGCTTTCTTT.

This rearrangement joins TRBV19 to TRBJ2-1; 11 positions agree with TRBD2. Germline CDR1 LNHDA, CDR2 SQIVND (reference sequence). Trimming cost V 7 bases and J 13 bases; bases outside gene matches: 12. CDR3 length: 14 residues. CDR3 nucleotides: TGTGCCAGTAATGCGGGACTAGCGGTTACCCGCCAGTTCTTC. Its translation: CASNAGLAVTRQFF.

The V and J genes are TRBV6-5 and TRBJ2-5; 15 nucleotides line up with TRBD2. Germline V gives CDR1 MNHEY, CDR2 SVGAGI. V was clipped by 8 bases and J by 4 bases; unmatched bases: 2. This CDR3 contains 14 residues. CDR3 amino acids: CASGGLAGGETQYF. CDR3 in DNA: TGTGCCAGCGGGGGACTAGCGGGAGGAGAGACCCAGTACTTC.

This clone was seen once. This sequence joins TRBV6-5 and TRBJ1-4; D unresolved. CDR3 length equals 16 residues. Trimming stripped 0 bases from V and 0 bases from J, with 8 bases between. Germline CDR1 and CDR2: MNHEY and SVGAGI. The CDR3 nucleotides are TGTGCCAGCAGTTACTCGTCGGGAGCAACTAATGAAAAACTGTTTTTT. Translating it yields CASSYSSGATNEKLFF.

The genes are TRBV19 and TRBJ1-3, with D hard to call. Germline loops: CDR1 LNHDA, CDR2 SQIVND (reference sequence). There are 16 residues in the CDR3. V was shortened by 1 base and J by 3 bases, with 13 bases between the two germline ends. CDR3 DNA: TGTGCCAGTAGTATAGTCGCCGGCGGGGTTGGAAACACCATATATTTT. This gives the protein CASSIVAGGVGNTIYF.

The gene calls are TRBV5-1 and TRBJ2-5; no clear D gene. Trimming shortened V by 0 bases and J by 4 bases, and 10 bases separated the two germline ends. The CDR3 loop spans 14 amino acids. The V gene's germline CDR1 is SGHRS and CDR2 YFSETQ. CDR3 DNA: TGCGCCAGCAGCTTGGATACAGTTTCAGAGACCCAGTACTTC. This sequence encodes CASSLDTVSETQYF. Variable domain in full (rest from reference TRBV5-1 and TRBJ2-5): KAGVTQTPRYLIKTRGQQVTLSCSPISGHRSVSWYQQTPGQGLQFLFEYFSETQRNKGNFPGRFSGRQFSNSRSEMNVSTLELGDSALYLCASSLDTVSETQYFGPGTRLLVL.

V gene TRBV7-6 combines with J gene TRBJ2-1; 11 bases are shared with TRBD2. Germline CDR1 is SGHVS and CDR2 is FNYEAQ. V shed 1 base and J 3 bases; nucleotides not matched to a gene: 2. The CDR3 totals 16 residues. For the CDR3, the DNA is TGTGCCAGCAGCTTAGGACTAGCGGGGCACTACAATGAGCAGTTCTTC. Translation gives CASSLGLAGHYNEQFF.

The rearrangement links TRBV7-9 to TRBJ2-1; 14 positions match TRBD2. The CDR3 runs to 19 residues. V lost 2 bases, J lost 4 bases, and 10 bases stayed unmatched. Per germline, CDR1 SEHNR and CDR2 FQNEAQ (reference sequence). CDR3 nucleotides: TGTGCCAGCAGCTTACCCGTGGGACTAGCGGGAGTGAAATACAATGAGCAGTTCTTC. This translates into CASSLPVGLAGVKYNEQFF.

This clone was counted only a few times. The genes are TRBV4-2 and TRBJ2-7; TRBD2 matches at 10 bases. This CDR3 has 15 amino acids. The J segment lost 4 bases and the V segment lost 3 bases, leaving 6 bases of the junction unmatched. Germline CDR1 reads LGHNA; CDR2 reads YNFKEQ. The CDR3 DNA sequence: TGTGCCAGCAGCCACCCTCTAGCGGGAGTGTACGAGCAGTACTTC. Protein product: CASSHPLAGVYEQYF.

The chain combines TRBV2 with TRBJ1-2, with TRBD1 matching over 9 bases. Trimming cost V 3 bases and J 7 bases; bases outside gene matches: 9. The CDR3 totals 15 residues. The germline V gene encodes CDR1 SNHLY and CDR2 FYNNEI. The DNA of the CDR3 is TGTGCCAGCAGTGATCTCGGACAGGGGTTGAGTGGCTACACCTTC. This gives the protein CASSDLGQGLSGYTF.

This clone appeared once. J is TRBJ2-7 and V is TRBV5-1, with TRBD2 identical over 9 bases. Germline CDR1 SGHRS, CDR2 YFSETQ. The V segment lost 4 bases and the J segment 3 bases; nucleotides outside the gene matches: 8. This CDR3 is 15 amino acids long. The chain's CDR3 is CASSQFSGSYYEQYF. The DNA of the CDR3 is TGCGCCAGCAGCCAATTTAGCGGGAGCTACTACGAGCAGTACTTC.

The V call is TRBV18, the J call TRBJ2-3; 8 nucleotides agree with TRBD1. CDR3 length: 16 amino acids. Germline loops: CDR1 KGHSH, CDR2 LQKENI. J was trimmed by 1 base and V by 8 bases; bases with no gene match: 11. CDR3 DNA: TGTGCCAGCCGGGTACAGGGGGTCTTGGGCACAGATACGCAGTATTTT. Its protein product is CASRVQGVLGTDTQYF.

About this clone itself: Other DNA sequences of this sample code for an identical CDR3. This chain joins TRBV19 and TRBJ2-5; TRBD1 matches at 11 bases. Trimming removed 3 bases from V and 4 bases from J; junction bases left unmatched: 1. Germline V CDR1 and CDR2: LNHDA, SQIVND (reference sequence). This CDR3 contains 14 residues. CDR3 loop: CASSIGQGAETQYF. CDR3 in DNA: TGTGCCAGTAGTATCGGACAGGGGGCAGAGACCCAGTACTTC.

This clone was detected only a few times. The V call is TRBV3-1 (or the pseudogene TRBV3-2), the J call TRBJ1-3, with D unclear. The CDR3 is 16 amino acids. Germline values: CDR1 LGHDT, CDR2 YNNKEL (reference sequence). Trimming took 4 bases from V and 3 from J, leaving 16 bases between them. CDR3 nucleotide sequence: TGTGCCAGCAGCCCAGCCACTCGGGGTGGTGGAAACACCATATATTTT. Amino acid sequence: CASSPATRGGGNTIYF.

This chain uses TRBV19 with TRBJ2-1; D is undetermined. Germline V CDR1 and CDR2: LNHDA, SQIVND (reference sequence). The germline V and J ends were trimmed by 5 bases and 8 bases, with 16 bases remaining between them. The CDR3 is 14 amino acids. CDR3 protein: CASSDTLQAHEQFF. The CDR3 DNA reads as TGTGCCAGTAGTGATACTCTCCAAGCCCATGAGCAGTTCTTC.

The CDR3 region is CASREESGELFF. In DNA, the CDR3 is TGTGCCAGTAGGGAGGAGTCCGGGGAGCTGTTTTTT. The chain employs TRBV19 and TRBJ2-2; the D gene is possibly TRBD2 (5 bases). The CDR3 is 12 residues long. The V gene lost 6 bases and the J gene lost 6 bases, with 8 bases spanning the gap. Germline loops: CDR1 LNHDA, CDR2 SQIVND (reference sequence).

The rearrangement uses TRBV13 and TRBJ1-2; TRBD1 aligns across 8 bases. The CDR3 sequence is 14 residues long. With 5 bases clipped from V and 4 bases from J, the junction kept 6 bases outside the gene matches. The germline V gene encodes CDR1 PRHDT and CDR2 FYEKMQ (reference sequence). The CDR3 here is CASSGGQGIYGYTF. CDR3 coding DNA: TGTGCCAGCAGCGGCGGACAGGGCATCTATGGCTACACCTTC.

The chain couples TRBV19 to TRBJ1-1; no firm D call. Germline V gene sequence: CDR1 LNHDA, CDR2 SQIVND (reference sequence). The ends were cut back, 1 base at V and 2 bases at J, with 8 bases in the middle. CDR3 length equals 14 residues. The CDR3 DNA reads as TGTGCCAGTAGTATAGTACAGCCAAACACTGAAGCTTTCTTT. It translates to CASSIVQPNTEAFF. The whole variable domain, filled in from reference TRBV19 and TRBJ1-1, reads DGGITQSPKYLFRKEGQNVTLSCEQNLNHDAMYWYRQDPGQGLRLIYYSQIVNDFQKGDIAEGYSVSREKKESFPLTVTSAQKNPTAFYLCASSIVQPNTEAFFGQGTRLTVV.